Reported below is one T cell receptor (beta chain). Antigen unknown. Its ends do not fully match the called genes, so a read error is possible. Broader study findings: Tumor Treg TCRs overlapped most with tumor naive CD4+ cells. Tumor memory CD4+ T cell TCR gene usage was found to cluster with blood and lymph node memory CD4+ cells and with lymph node naive CD4+ cells.

Tregs were sorted as CD4+CD25+CD127-/low cells. From germline, CDR1 is SGDLS and CDR2 YYNGEE. The CDR3 extends over 16 amino acids. Semi-nested PCR with Nested Universal Primer A followed constant-region reverse priming of full-length variable regions. TCRdb processed the 5' RACE reads anew with MiXCR; each CDR3 protein has one entry. Of 8,000 to 10,000 distinct CDR3 sequences listed, about a quarter are singletons. This clonotype was obtained from a female donor with breast cancer. The source material was Tregs sorted from blood. The V gene is TRBV9, the J gene TRBJ1-4, with D tentatively TRBD1 (6 bases). The CDR3 loop is CASSTNGQTTNEKLSF. CDR3 bases: TGTGCCAGCAGCACCAACGGACAGACAACTAATGAAAAACTGTCTTTT. The entire variable domain, with the rest obtained from reference TRBV9 and TRBJ1-4, is as follows: DSGVTQTPKHLITATGQRVTLRCSPRSGDLSVYWYQQSLDQGLQFLIQYYNGEERAKGNILERFSAQQFPDLHSELNLSSLELGDSALYFCASSTNGQTTNEKLSFGSGTQLSVL.